The clone carrying this T cell receptor beta chain was counted a few times. Germline assignment: CDR1 LNHDA and CDR2 SQIVND (reference sequence). V shed 5 bases, J shed 0 bases, and the junction held 6 bases outside the gene matches. The CDR3 extends over 16 amino acids. This specimen comes from a study of T cells after yellow fever vaccination. TCRdb re-called the 5' RACE reads through MiXCR, storing one row per CDR3 protein. The sample yields about 310,000 distinct CDR3 sequences, around 3.6% seen once. Source: PBMCs, taken on the day of the yellow fever booster vaccination. The chain links TRBV19 to TRBJ2-1; TRBD1 matches at 8 bases. This clonotype was obtained from a young man who received the YFV17D yellow fever vaccine. The CDR3 loop is CASSSPGTGSYNEQFF. In DNA, the CDR3 is TGTGCCAGTAGTTCCCCCGGGACAGGCTCCTACAATGAGCAGTTCTTC.